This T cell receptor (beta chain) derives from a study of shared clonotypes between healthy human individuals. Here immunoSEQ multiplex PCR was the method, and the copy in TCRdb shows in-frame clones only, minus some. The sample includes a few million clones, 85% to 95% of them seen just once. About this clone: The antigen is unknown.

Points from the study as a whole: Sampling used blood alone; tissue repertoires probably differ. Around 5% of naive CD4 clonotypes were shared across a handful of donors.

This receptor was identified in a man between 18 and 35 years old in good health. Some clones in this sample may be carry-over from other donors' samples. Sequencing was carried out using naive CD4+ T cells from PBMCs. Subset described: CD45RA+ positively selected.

For the CDR3, the DNA is TGTGCCAGCAGCCGGGGTGTGGGTAACACTGAAGCTTTCTTT. Its protein is CASSRGVGNTEAFF. The rearrangement uses TRBV6-6 and TRBJ1-1; D unresolved. Germline assignment: CDR1 MNHNY and CDR2 SVGAGI (reference sequence). The CDR3 consists of 14 residues. The V end was cut by 6 bases, the J end by 2 bases, with 13 bases between.